The clone carrying this T cell receptor (beta chain) has a single count. What it binds is not known. The CDR3 runs to 11 residues. The V and J ends lost 0 bases and 5 bases respectively, with 4 bases between them. The germline V gene encodes CDR1 DFQATT and CDR2 SNEGSKA (reference sequence). Second-dose intervals near 4 or 12 weeks were combined. These data belong to a study of T cell responses to AZD1222 COVID-19 vaccine. Study results and caveats: Mostly white British, mostly female donors; authors suggested clonal diversity may be underestimated. After two AZD1222 doses, spike-specific TCR breadth and depth rose versus day 0.

The repertoire was sequenced with immunoSEQ multiplex PCR; TCRdb's copy has only in-frame clones and lacks some. The sample includes around 120,000 clones, more than 75% of them seen just once. V and J are TRBV20-1 and TRBJ2-5, with no clear D. The specimen comprised peripheral blood, sampled 28 days after the second AZD1222 dose. This clonotype originated in an adult who received the AZD1222 COVID-19 vaccine. This CDR3 reads CSARDWETQYF. The CDR3 bases are TGCAGTGCTAGAGATTGGGAGACCCAGTACTTC.